The following is a T cell receptor beta chain sequence with its context. Its cognate antigen is unknown. The entry originates in a study of cytomegalovirus exposure and HLA in healthy donors. Overall study: A later analysis reported the same platform for the 100 to 150 validation repertoires and the approximately 720 first-cohort repertoires.

Data came from immunoSEQ multiplex PCR; TCRdb stores just in-frame clones and leaves some out. The sample lists about 130,000 clones; approximately 91% were seen once. This CDR3 is built from 14 residues. Germline V gene sequence: CDR1 SGHNT, CDR2 YENEEA. V lost 3 bases, J lost 4 bases, and 2 bases stayed unmatched. Study conclusions and caveats: Many donors carried some public TCRs, although rarity characterized most TCR sequences. In vitro data verified three CMV-associated chains as specific for CMV antigens. Investigators reported 150 to 200 TCR beta chains as tied to cytomegalovirus.

The V and J genes are TRBV11-3 and TRBJ2-1; 8 bases fit TRBD1. Sequencing was done on a sample of PBMCs. This receptor was taken from a man aged 25 to 45 in good health and CMV-seronegative. CDR3 protein: CASSLGQVYNEQFF. The DNA for the CDR3 is TGTGCCAGCAGCTTGGGACAGGTTTACAATGAGCAGTTCTTC. The full variable domain, rest sourced from reference TRBV11-3 and TRBJ2-1, is EAGVVQSPRYKIIEKKQPVAFWCNPISGHNTLYWYLQNLGQGPELLIRYENEEAVDDSQLPKDRFSAERLKGVDSTLKIQPAELGDSAVYLCASSLGQVYNEQFFGPGTRLTVL.